The rows below give T cell receptor beta chains drawn from one sample of a study of blood T cell repertoires in COVID-19. Assay used: immunoSEQ multiplex PCR; TCRdb lists only in-frame clones, some missing. The table has 85,000 to 120,000 clones, about 79% seen once. Source material: peripheral blood. All receptors derive from a man aged 80 or over with COVID-19, enrolled during active disease. Each CDR3 is given with its conserved first and last residue. D genes are given only for firm matches. Not every row has a clone size; where given, it reads once, few, many or a size class.

V gene	J gene	D gene	clone size	CDR3 protein	CDR3 DNA
TRBV9	TRBJ2-2	TRBD2	NA	CASSPRTSGRVNTGELFF	TGTGCCAGCAGCCCGAGGACTAGCGGGAGGGTTAACACCGGGGAGCTGTTTTTT
TRBV4-3	TRBJ1-1	TRBD1	NA	CASSEGQGTRAFF	TGCGCCAGCAGCGAGGGACAGGGGACGAGGGCTTTCTTT
TRBV6-2/TRBV6-3	TRBJ2-7	NA	NA	CASSPTAYGYEQYF	TGTGCCAGCAGCCCGACAGCGTATGGGTACGAGCAGTACTTC
TRBV19	TRBJ1-1	NA	medium-sized	CATGEGTEAFF	TGTGCCACCGGGGAGGGCACTGAAGCTTTCTTT
TRBV19	TRBJ2-4	TRBD2	NA	CASSIVASGNIQYF	TGTGCCAGTAGTATAGTGGCTAGCGGAAACATTCAGTACTTC
TRBV12-2	TRBJ2-5	NA	NA	CASRRDRMPIQPLGETQYF	TGTGCAAGTCGTCGGGACAGGATGCCGATCCAGCCTCTGGGGGAGACCCAGTACTTC
TRBV1	TRBJ1-1	NA	NA	CTRGQGGTEAFF	TGCACCAGGGGACAGGGGGGCACTGAAGCTTTCTTT
TRBV12-3/TRBV12-4	TRBJ1-1	NA	NA	CASSLPQGKAFF	TGTGCCAGCAGTTTACCCCAGGGAAAAGCTTTCTTT
TRBV27	TRBJ1-4	NA	NA	CASSSIRPRGHEKLFF	TGTGCCAGCAGTTCCATCCGGCCCCGCGGGCATGAAAAACTGTTTTTT
TRBV27	TRBJ1-1	NA	NA	CASSPGWGNTEAFF	TGTGCCAGCAGTCCGGGGTGGGGGAACACTGAAGCTTTCTTT
TRBV7-2	TRBJ1-1	NA	NA	CASRLMGEGTEAFF	TGTGCCAGCAGGTTAATGGGTGAGGGCACTGAAGCTTTCTTT
TRBV9	TRBJ2-5	NA	NA	CASSVAHGSGWKTQYF	TGTGCCAGCAGCGTAGCTCACGGGTCGGGGTGGAAGACCCAGTACTTC
TRBV28	TRBJ2-7	NA	NA	CASSLQGSSYEQYF	TGTGCCAGCAGTTTACAGGGTAGCTCCTACGAGCAGTACTTC
TRBV19	TRBJ2-2	TRBD1	few	CASSIQGAGTVTGELFF	TGTGCCAGTAGTATACAGGGGGCCGGGACGGTCACCGGGGAGCTGTTTTTT
TRBV2	TRBJ1-2	NA	NA	CASSEAYSAYGYTF	TGTGCCAGCAGTGAAGCGTACAGTGCCTATGGCTACACCTTC
TRBV7-2	TRBJ1-2	NA	NA	CASSLPGTLNYGYTF	TGTGCCAGCAGCTTACCCGGGACACTCAACTATGGCTACACCTTC
TRBV5-6	TRBJ2-7	TRBD1	few	CASSFDRVSYEQYF	TGTGCCAGCAGCTTCGACAGGGTCTCCTACGAGCAGTACTTC
TRBV6-5	TRBJ2-5	TRBD2	NA	CASRRGANQETQYF	TGTGCCAGCCGGCGGGGGGCGAACCAAGAGACCCAGTACTTC
TRBV7-2	TRBJ2-7	TRBD1	NA	CASSYRQGAHEQYF	TGTGCCAGCAGCTACCGACAGGGGGCGCATGAGCAGTACTTC
TRBV29-1	TRBJ2-5	TRBD2	NA	CSVERGPGETQYF	TGCAGCGTAGAGCGGGGGCCCGGGGAGACCCAGTACTTC
TRBV10-2	TRBJ1-6	TRBD1	few	CASSADRGSSYNSPLHF	TGCGCCAGCAGTGCCGACAGGGGAAGCTCCTATAATTCACCCCTCCACTTT
TRBV10-2	TRBJ2-3	TRBD1	once	CASSEQGGTDTQYF	TGCGCCAGCAGTGAACAGGGGGGAACAGATACGCAGTATTTT
TRBV6-5	TRBJ2-3	NA	NA	CASSIRSGYTDTQYF	TGTGCCAGCAGCATACGGTCGGGTTACACAGATACGCAGTATTTT
TRBV7-2	TRBJ2-5	NA	NA	CASQGQITQETQYF	TGTGCCAGCCAAGGACAGATAACCCAAGAGACCCAGTACTTC
TRBV6-4	TRBJ2-3	TRBD1	NA	CASSAGTVESDTQYF	TGTGCCAGCAGTGCGGGGACAGTCGAGTCCGATACGCAGTATTTT
TRBV6-5	TRBJ2-5	NA	NA	CASRAQAGYQETQYF	TGTGCCAGCAGAGCACAAGCGGGCTACCAAGAGACCCAGTACTTC
TRBV19	TRBJ1-1	NA	once	CASRGEGNTEAFF	TGTGCCAGTAGGGGGGAGGGGAACACTGAAGCTTTCTTT
TRBV25-1	TRBJ1-5	NA	NA	CAIVTLGSNQPQHF	TGTGCCATCGTGACTTTGGGTAGCAATCAGCCCCAGCATTTT
TRBV10-3	TRBJ2-1	TRBD2	NA	CAISDGTSHNEQFF	TGTGCCATCAGTGACGGGACTAGTCACAATGAGCAGTTCTTC
TRBV11-2	TRBJ2-2	TRBD2	NA	CASRRGAGVTGELFF	TGTGCCAGCAGACGGGGAGCGGGAGTAACCGGGGAGCTGTTTTTT
TRBV30	TRBJ1-5	TRBD1	NA	CAWSVTGALAQHF	TGTGCCTGGAGTGTAACAGGGGCCTTGGCCCAGCATTTT
TRBV5-1	TRBJ2-7	TRBD1	NA	CASSRQGMGYSYEQYF	TGCGCCAGCAGCAGACAGGGGATGGGGTATTCCTACGAGCAGTACTTC
TRBV11-2	TRBJ2-3	NA	few	CASSLWLDTQYF	TGTGCCAGCAGCCTATGGTTAGATACGCAGTATTTT
TRBV4-3	TRBJ2-1	TRBD2	NA	CASSQDRGGSGSFYNEQFF	TGCGCCAGCAGCCAAGACCGCGGCGGTAGCGGGAGTTTCTACAATGAGCAGTTCTTC
TRBV11-2	TRBJ2-1	TRBD2	NA	CASSLYLAGVGGEQFF	TGTGCCAGCAGCTTATACCTAGCGGGCGTAGGAGGTGAGCAGTTCTTC
TRBV28	TRBJ2-6	NA	NA	CASSLLGRSGANVLTF	TGTGCCAGCAGTCTACTCGGTCGCTCTGGGGCCAACGTCCTGACTTTC
TRBV24-1	TRBJ2-5	TRBD1	NA	CATSDRQGAAETQYF	TGTGCCACCAGTGACCGACAGGGGGCGGCGGAGACCCAGTACTTC
TRBV3-1/TRBV3-2	TRBJ2-1	TRBD2	NA	CASSQRLAGDYNEQFF	TGTGCCAGCAGCCAACGTCTAGCGGGGGATTACAATGAGCAGTTCTTC
TRBV7-2	TRBJ1-4	NA	NA	CASSYQGRGEKLFF	TGTGCCAGCAGTTATCAGGGAAGAGGAGAAAAACTGTTTTTT
TRBV12-5	TRBJ1-1	NA	NA	CASGLDTLEAFF	TGTGCTAGTGGTTTGGACACCCTTGAAGCTTTCTTT
TRBV9	TRBJ1-1	TRBD1	few	CASSVGQGNTEAFF	TGTGCCAGCAGCGTAGGACAGGGAAACACTGAAGCTTTCTTT
TRBV10-3	TRBJ1-1	NA	few	CAIRGQNTEAFF	TGTGCCATCAGGGGACAGAACACTGAAGCTTTCTTT
TRBV6-5	TRBJ2-5	NA	NA	CASRIQGGGTQYF	TGTGCCAGCAGGATACAGGGCGGAGGGACCCAGTACTTC
TRBV19	TRBJ2-5	TRBD2	NA	CASSISWTRDETQYF	TGTGCCAGTAGTATATCCTGGACTAGGGATGAGACCCAGTACTTC
TRBV7-2	TRBJ1-5	NA	NA	CASSNQGTQHF	TGTGCCAGCAGCAATCAGGGGACCCAGCATTTT
TRBV9	TRBJ1-1	NA	few	CASSVGGGFGTEAFF	TGTGCCAGCAGCGTAGGCGGGGGGTTTGGCACTGAAGCTTTCTTT
TRBV5-4	TRBJ2-2	TRBD2	NA	CASSTEGREGPGELFF	TGTGCCAGCAGCACCGAGGGGCGGGAGGGCCCCGGGGAGCTGTTTTTT
TRBV3-1/TRBV3-2	TRBJ2-2	NA	NA	CASQHRELAGELFF	TGTGCCAGCCAACACAGGGAGTTGGCCGGGGAGCTGTTTTTT
TRBV5-4	TRBJ2-5	NA	once	CASTDGRSGQETQYF	TGTGCCAGCACCGACGGGAGAAGTGGGCAAGAGACCCAGTACTTC
TRBV7-6	TRBJ2-7	NA	few	CASSLSEISYEQYF	TGTGCCAGCAGCTTAAGTGAGATTTCCTACGAGCAGTACTTC
TRBV7-9	TRBJ1-5	NA	NA	CASSLGEGQPQHF	TGTGCCAGCAGCTTGGGTGAGGGTCAGCCCCAGCATTTT
TRBV3-1/TRBV3-2	TRBJ1-2	TRBD1	few	CASSPRGTERGGYTF	TGTGCCAGCAGCCCACGGGGGACAGAGCGAGGCGGCTACACCTTC
TRBV28	TRBJ2-7	NA	NA	CASSSQGIEQYF	TGTGCCAGCAGTTCCCAGGGAATCGAGCAGTACTTC
TRBV29-1	TRBJ2-7	NA	NA	CSVERAAPGAYEQYF	TGCAGCGTCGAAAGGGCAGCACCGGGGGCCTACGAGCAGTACTTC
TRBV5-4	TRBJ2-2	TRBD2	NA	CASSTPSGRRDGELFF	TGTGCCAGCAGCACTCCTAGCGGGAGAAGGGACGGGGAGCTGTTTTTT
TRBV30	TRBJ1-2	NA	NA	CAWRAGGGGPGYTF	TGTGCCTGGAGGGCTGGGGGAGGTGGTCCTGGCTACACCTTC
TRBV11-2	TRBJ2-5	TRBD2	NA	CASSRPGGTFQETQYF	TGTGCCAGCAGCCGGCCGGGGGGTACATTCCAGGAGACCCAGTACTTC
TRBV7-6	TRBJ2-1	TRBD2	NA	CASSREGFSYNEQFF	TGTGCCAGCAGCCGGGAGGGTTTCTCCTACAATGAGCAGTTCTTC
TRBV19	TRBJ1-2	NA	NA	CASRRDTSSKYGYTF	TGTGCCAGTAGGAGGGACACCTCTTCTAAATATGGCTACACCTTC